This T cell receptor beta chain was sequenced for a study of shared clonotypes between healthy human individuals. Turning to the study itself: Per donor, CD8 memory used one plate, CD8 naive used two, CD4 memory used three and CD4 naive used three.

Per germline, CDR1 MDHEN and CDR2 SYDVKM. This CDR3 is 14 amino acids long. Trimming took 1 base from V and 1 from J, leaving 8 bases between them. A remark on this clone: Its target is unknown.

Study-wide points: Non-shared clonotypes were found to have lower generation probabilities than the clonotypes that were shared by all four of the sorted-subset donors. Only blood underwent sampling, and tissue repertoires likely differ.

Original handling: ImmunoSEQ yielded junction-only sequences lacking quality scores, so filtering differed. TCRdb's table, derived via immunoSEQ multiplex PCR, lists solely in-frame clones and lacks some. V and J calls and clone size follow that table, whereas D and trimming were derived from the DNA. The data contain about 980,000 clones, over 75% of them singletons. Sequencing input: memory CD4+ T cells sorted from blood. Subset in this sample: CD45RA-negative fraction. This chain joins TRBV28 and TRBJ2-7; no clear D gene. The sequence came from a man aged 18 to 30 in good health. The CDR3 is CASSLYVGSYEQYF. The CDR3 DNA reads TGTGCCAGCAGTTTATATGTGGGGTCCTACGAGCAGTACTTC.